This entry is about one T cell receptor (beta chain). The CDR3 loop spans 16 amino acids. Losses at the gene ends were 7 bases for V and 1 base for J; bases not matched to a gene: 10. Germline loops: CDR1 SGHRS, CDR2 YFSETQ. The data belong to a study of blood T cell repertoires in COVID-19. As for the study in general: The cDNA or gDNA used as material had been derived from T cells, B-cell-depleted T cells, or PBMCs.

Per the study methods: Amplified reference gene primers provided the basis for estimating nucleated cell counts. Some clones are missing from TCRdb's copy, which holds only in-frame ones; the method was immunoSEQ multiplex PCR. D and trimming come from the DNA, and the V and J calls and clone size come from that table. The table has roughly 50,000 clones, approximately 91% seen once. This rearrangement joins TRBV5-1 to TRBJ2-3, with 9 bases fitting TRBD2. The TCR comes from a man aged 45-65 years with acute or convalescent COVID-19. Sequenced sample: peripheral blood. The CDR3 loop reads CASLLGSSGGTDTQYF. CDR3 nucleotide sequence: TGCGCCAGCCTTCTGGGGTCTAGCGGGGGCACAGATACGCAGTATTTT.